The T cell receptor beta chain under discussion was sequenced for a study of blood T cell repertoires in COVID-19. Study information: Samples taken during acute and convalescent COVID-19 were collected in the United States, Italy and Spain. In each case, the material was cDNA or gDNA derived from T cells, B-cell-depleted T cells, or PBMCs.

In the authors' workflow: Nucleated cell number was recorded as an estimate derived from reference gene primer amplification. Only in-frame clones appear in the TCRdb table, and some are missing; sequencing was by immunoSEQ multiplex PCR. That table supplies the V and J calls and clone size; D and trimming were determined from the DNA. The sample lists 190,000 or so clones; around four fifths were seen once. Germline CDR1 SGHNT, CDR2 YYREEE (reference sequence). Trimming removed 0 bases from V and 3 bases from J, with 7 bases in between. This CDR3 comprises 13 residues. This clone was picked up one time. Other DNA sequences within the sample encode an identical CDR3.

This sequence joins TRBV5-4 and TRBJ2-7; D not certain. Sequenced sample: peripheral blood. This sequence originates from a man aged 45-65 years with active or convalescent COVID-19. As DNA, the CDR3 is TGTGCCAGCAGCTTGGGACAAGACTACGAGCAGTACTTC. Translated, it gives CASSLGQDYEQYF.